The rows below give T cell receptor beta chains drawn from one sample of a study of blood T cell repertoires in COVID-19. TCRdb's copy holds only in-frame clones and misses some; the assay was immunoSEQ multiplex PCR. The sample yields some 200,000 clones, roughly nine tenths seen once. Sequencing was performed on PBMCs or T cells enriched from blood (not recorded which). The receptors here all came from a woman aged 25-40 years who had recovered from COVID-19. Both conserved end residues are part of each CDR3. A D gene is named only where the DNA matches it firmly. Size is omitted from some rows. Given values are once, few, many or a class for expanded clones.

>TRBV30|once|TRBJ1-2|NA
TGTGCCTGGAGTCCCCCCCTAGGGGATGCGGATGGCTACACCTTC
CAWSPPLGDADGYTF
>TRBV9|NA|TRBJ2-3|TRBD2
TGTGCCAGCAGCGTGGGAAGCGGGGGACTCGATACGCAGTATTTT
CASSVGSGGLDTQYF
>TRBV19|NA|TRBJ1-2|TRBD1
TGTGCCAGTACAGCCGGGACAGGGAACTATGGCTACACCTTC
CASTAGTGNYGYTF
>TRBV11-1|NA|TRBJ2-1|NA
TGTGCCAGCAGCATGCCGAGACTAGTCTATCCGTTCTTC
CASSMPRLVYPFF
>TRBV7-3|NA|TRBJ1-2|TRBD1
TGTGCCAGCAGCTTACAGGGGGCGGGGTATGATGGCTACACCTTC
CASSLQGAGYDGYTF
>TRBV4-1|NA|TRBJ1-4|TRBD1
TGCGCCAGCAGCCTCCCACAGGGGGCCGGTGAAAAACTGTTTTTT
CASSLPQGAGEKLFF
>TRBV4-3|NA|TRBJ2-3|NA
TGCGCCAGCAGCCTGGCGGGGGCCCGCACAGATACGCAGTATTTT
CASSLAGARTDTQYF
>TRBV27|NA|TRBJ2-3|TRBD2
TGTGCCAGCAGTTTATTCCCGGGACTACAATCAGATACGCAGTATTTT
CASSLFPGLQSDTQYF
>TRBV4-2|NA|TRBJ1-2|TRBD1
TGTGCCAGCAGCCAGACTCGGGGAGCAGGGGGAGGCTACACCTTC
CASSQTRGAGGGYTF
>TRBV5-8|NA|TRBJ1-5|TRBD1
TGTGCCAGCAGTTATGACAGGGGGCGAGGGCAGCCCCAGCATTTT
CASSYDRGRGQPQHF
>TRBV4-2|NA|TRBJ2-7|NA
TGTGCCAGCAGCCTTACCAACAGGGACGCCTACGAGCAGTACTTC
CASSLTNRDAYEQYF
>TRBV11-1|once|TRBJ2-1|NA
TGTGCCAGCAGCCAGAACAGGGTACGTTACAATGAGCAGTTCTTC
CASSQNRVRYNEQFF
>TRBV2|NA|TRBJ1-1|NA
TGTGCCAGCAGTCCTTCACAGGTACACACTGAAGCTTTCTTT
CASSPSQVHTEAFF
>TRBV27|NA|TRBJ1-4|NA
TGTGCCAGCAGTCCACGGGTAGCTAATGAAAAACTGTTTTTT
CASSPRVANEKLFF
>TRBV11-2|NA|TRBJ2-7|NA
TGTGCCAGCAGCTTAGGCCTAGAAGGTGAGCAGTACTTC
CASSLGLEGEQYF
>TRBV5-1|NA|TRBJ1-2|TRBD1
TGCGCCAGCAGAGGGACAGGGCCTCTCTATGGCTACACCTTC
CASRGTGPLYGYTF
>TRBV11-1|NA|TRBJ1-2|NA
TGTGCCAGCAGCCAGGCAGGGGCCTTAGCTAACTATGGCTACACCTTC
CASSQAGALANYGYTF
>TRBV27|NA|TRBJ1-3|NA
TGTGCCAGCAGTCTCTCTGGAAACACCATATATTTT
CASSLSGNTIYF
>TRBV10-2|NA|TRBJ1-1|NA
TGCGCCAGCAGTGACAGGTTGAACACTGAAGCTTTCTTT
CASSDRLNTEAFF
>TRBV7-8|NA|TRBJ1-1|NA
TGTGCCAGCAGCTTACGGTCGAACGCTGAAGCTTTCTTT
CASSLRSNAEAFF
>TRBV6-5|NA|TRBJ2-7|NA
TGTGCCAGCAGTTCGGGAGTCGGAGTCGAGCAGTACTTC
CASSSGVGVEQYF
>TRBV4-1|once|TRBJ2-1|TRBD1
TGCGCCAGCAGCCTAAACAGGGGAGTCAATGAGCAGTTCTTC
CASSLNRGVNEQFF
>TRBV4-3|NA|TRBJ2-1|NA
TGCGCCAGCAGCCAAGCCTGGACTGATTCCTACAATGAGCAGTTCTTC
CASSQAWTDSYNEQFF
>TRBV5-4|NA|TRBJ1-6|TRBD1
TGTGCCAGCAGTCAACAGGGGGCCCTCCTCCACTTT
CASSQQGALLHF
>TRBV3-1/TRBV3-2|NA|TRBJ2-3|TRBD2
TGTGCCAGCAGCCAAGGGACTAGCGGGGGGGTTATAGATACGCAGTATTTT
CASSQGTSGGVIDTQYF
>TRBV7-9|NA|TRBJ1-4|NA
TGTGCCAGCAGCCCCCCCGGAGTGAGGGCTAATGAAAAACTGTTTTTT
CASSPPGVRANEKLFF
>TRBV5-6|NA|TRBJ1-2|NA
TGTGCCAGCAGCTTGATAAGGGGACTTCTCTATGGCTACACCTTC
CASSLIRGLLYGYTF
>TRBV7-3|NA|TRBJ2-1|TRBD2
TGTGCCAGCAGCGCCGGACTAGGCTACAACAATGAGCAGTTCTTC
CASSAGLGYNNEQFF
>TRBV11-2|NA|TRBJ1-1|NA
TGTGCCAGCAGCTTAGGCACAGCAGAAGCTTTCTTT
CASSLGTAEAFF
>TRBV4-1|NA|TRBJ1-5|NA
TGCGCCAGCAGCCAAGGGAAGGGGCGCGGGGGCAATCAGCCCCAGCATTTT
CASSQGKGRGGNQPQHF
>TRBV2|NA|TRBJ1-1|NA
TGTGCCAGCAGTTCTCCGAGGGATGAAGCTTTCTTT
CASSSPRDEAFF
>TRBV10-3|NA|TRBJ2-3|TRBD2
TGTGCCATCAGCCCCGGACTAGCGGGGGTTTTAGATACGCAGTATTTT
CAISPGLAGVLDTQYF
>TRBV6-5|NA|TRBJ1-4|TRBD1
TGTGCCAGCAGTACCGGGACAGGGGGTAAACTGTTTTTT
CASSTGTGGKLFF
>TRBV5-1|NA|TRBJ2-7|NA
TGCGCCAGCGCCGGGGTAGATTCGAGGCAGTACTTC
CASAGVDSRQYF
>TRBV9|NA|TRBJ2-3|TRBD2
TGTGCCAGCAGCCTCCCGACTAGCGGGGGACCCACAGATACGCAGTATTTT
CASSLPTSGGPTDTQYF
>TRBV5-1|NA|TRBJ2-5|NA
TGCGCCAGCGGACCTGGGGGGTACGAGACCCAGTACTTC
CASGPGGYETQYF
>TRBV15|NA|TRBJ2-7|NA
TGTGCCACCAGCAGCGATGGAGGGAGGAGGGCCCCCTCGCGGGAGCAGTACTTC
CATSSDGGRRAPSREQYF
>TRBV3-1/TRBV3-2|NA|TRBJ1-4|NA
TGTGCCAGCAGCAACGACCGGGGGCGGGAGGGCGAAAAACTGTTTTTT
CASSNDRGREGEKLFF
>TRBV7-2|NA|TRBJ2-2|TRBD1
TGTGCCAGCAGCTTAAAGGGAGTGGGGACAGCGAACACCGGGGAGCTGTTTTTT
CASSLKGVGTANTGELFF
>TRBV5-1|many|TRBJ1-4|NA
TGCGCCAGTCACGCGACAGGAGGTAATGAAAAACTGTTTTTT
CASHATGGNEKLFF